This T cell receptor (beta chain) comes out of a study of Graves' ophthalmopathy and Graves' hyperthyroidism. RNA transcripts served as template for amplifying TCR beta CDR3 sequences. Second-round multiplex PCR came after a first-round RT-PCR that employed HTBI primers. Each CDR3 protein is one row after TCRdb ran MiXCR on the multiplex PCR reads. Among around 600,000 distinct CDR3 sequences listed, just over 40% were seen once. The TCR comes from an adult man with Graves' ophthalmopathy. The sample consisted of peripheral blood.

DNA of the CDR3: TGCGCCAGCAGCCAGTGGGTCGTTGGCAATCAGCCCCAGCATTTT. Residues: CASSQWVVGNQPQHF. The chain carries TRBV4-3 and TRBJ1-5, with D uncertain. The V end lost 3 bases, the J end lost 2 bases, and 11 bases lay between the germline ends. In germline, CDR1 is LGHNA, CDR2 YSLEER. The CDR3 sequence is 15 residues long.